These 16 T cell receptor beta chains originate from one sample sequenced in a study of T cells after posttransplantation cyclophosphamide. Repertoires were generated with immunoSEQ multiplex PCR, while TCRdb's copy carries only in-frame clones and drops some. The sample lists 30,000 or so clones, roughly 89% occurring once. What was sequenced was PBMCs. These receptors were collected from a woman aged 40-49 years with a blood cancer, CMV-positive, and with a related stem cell donor.

The rearrangement uses TRBV4-1 and TRBJ2-7; 10 bases align to TRBD1. V was clipped by 3 bases and J by 4 bases; unmatched bases: 3. CDR3 size: 14 residues. The germline CDR1 and CDR2 sequences are MGHRA and YSYEKL. As DNA, the CDR3 is TGCGCCAGCAGCCATCGGACAGGGGGGTACGAGCAGTACTTC. This sequence encodes CASSHRTGGYEQYF.

J is TRBJ2-1 and V is TRBV5-8; D is unclear. Germline V gives CDR1 SGHTS, CDR2 YDEGEE. V dropped 3 bases and J dropped 0 bases, with 13 bases sitting between them. The length of the CDR3 is 16 residues. CDR3 coding DNA: TGTGCCAGCAGCTCCCCCCAGGTTCCCTCCTACAATGAGCAGTTCTTC. Translating it yields CASSSPQVPSYNEQFF.

The V gene is TRBV7-6, the J gene TRBJ1-5; unclear D gene. The CDR3 spans 13 residues. V was pared by 5 bases and J by 7 bases, with 12 bases between. Germline V gene sequence: CDR1 SGHVS, CDR2 FNYEAQ. Here the CDR3 reads CASSRVPSQPQHF. CDR3 nucleotide sequence: TGTGCCAGCAGCCGAGTCCCTAGCCAGCCCCAGCATTTT.

This clone has just a few counts. This sequence joins TRBV5-1 and TRBJ2-5, with D possibly matching TRBD1 (6 bases). Between the trimmed V and J ends, which lost 3 bases and 0 bases, there was a span of 12 bases. CDR3 length equals 15 residues. CDR1 and CDR2 from the germline V gene are SGHRS and YFSETQ. The CDR3 is CASSSGQNYQETQYF. The CDR3 DNA is TGCGCCAGCAGCTCCGGACAGAACTACCAAGAGACCCAGTACTTC.

This clone occurred once. The rearrangement links TRBV6-6 to TRBJ1-6; 8 bases fit TRBD1. CDR1 is MNHNY, CDR2 SVGAGI, per germline (reference sequence). V dropped 7 bases and J dropped 14; count of bases not matched to a gene: 13. The CDR3 sequence is 14 residues long. The DNA of the CDR3 is TGTGCCAGCACTATGGGACAGGCGCTCTGGACCCTCCACTTT. Its protein is CASTMGQALWTLHF.

The chain employs TRBV7-3 and TRBJ2-1; 7 nucleotides match TRBD1. From germline, CDR1 is SGHTA and CDR2 FQGTGA. J lost 4 bases, V lost 3 bases, and 0 bases had no gene match. This CDR3 has 13 residues. CDR3 sequence reads: CASSLTGYNEQFF. CDR3 bases: TGTGCCAGCAGCTTGACAGGGTACAATGAGCAGTTCTTC. The whole variable domain, remainder taken from reference TRBV7-3 and TRBJ2-1, is GAGVSQTPSNKVTEKGKYVELRCDPISGHTALYWYRQSLGQGPEFLIYFQGTGAADDSGLPNDRFFAVRPEGSVSTLKIQRTERGDSAVYLCASSLTGYNEQFFGPGTRLTVL.

This chain connects TRBV9 to TRBJ2-3; 10 nucleotides match TRBD2. Germline CDR1 and CDR2: SGDLS and YYNGEE. Trimming at V came to 2 bases and at J to 6 bases, leaving 6 bases not matched to a gene. The CDR3 consists of 15 residues. Here the CDR3 reads CASSVDSGGSDTQYF. The CDR3 DNA reads as TGTGCCAGCAGCGTTGATAGCGGGGGGTCCGATACGCAGTATTTT.

The chain joins TRBV7-8 to TRBJ1-1; the D gene is possibly TRBD1 (5 bases). The CDR3 runs 14 residues. CDR1 and CDR2 from the germline V gene are SGHVS and FQNEAQ. V lost 0 bases to trimming and J lost 2 bases, with 7 bases between them. The CDR3 spells CASSLAQGNTEAFF. CDR3 DNA: TGTGCCAGCAGCTTAGCTCAGGGCAACACTGAAGCTTTCTTT.

J is TRBJ1-4 and V is TRBV7-9, with D perhaps TRBD1 (5 bases). The V gene lost 1 base and the J gene lost 3 bases, with 15 bases spanning the gap. CDR3 size: 17 residues. From germline, CDR1 is SEHNR and CDR2 FQNEAQ (reference sequence). CDR3 in amino acids: CASSLEPGGEANEKLFF. CDR3 nucleotides: TGTGCCAGCAGCTTAGAACCCGGAGGGGAGGCTAATGAAAAACTGTTTTTT.

This clone was counted only a few times. The gene calls are TRBV11-3 and TRBJ1-4; D ambiguous. V gave up 9 bases and J gave up 8 bases, with 13 bases separating them. CDR3 size: 12 residues. Germline CDR1 is SGHNT and CDR2 is YENEEA. DNA for the CDR3: TGTGCCAGGAATCGTAGGAGGGAAAAACTGTTTTTT. Protein product: CARNRRREKLFF.

The chain joins TRBV5-1 to TRBJ1-1; 7 bases match TRBD1. The V gene's germline CDR1 is SGHRS and CDR2 YFSETQ. V dropped 3 bases and J dropped 3; count of bases not matched to a gene: 11. The CDR3 has 16 amino acids. CDR3 protein: CASSYGQAGDDTEAFF. DNA for the CDR3: TGCGCCAGCAGCTATGGACAGGCCGGGGACGACACTGAAGCTTTCTTT.

The chain recombines TRBV5-4 with TRBJ1-1, with D unclear. Germline values: CDR1 SGHNT, CDR2 YYREEE (reference sequence). There are 13 residues in the CDR3. V was shortened by 3 bases and J by 1 base, with 7 bases between the two germline ends. The CDR3, as DNA: TGTGCCAGCAGCTATTCAGAGAACACTGAAGCTTTCTTT. The encoded protein is CASSYSENTEAFF.

The rearrangement links TRBV13 to TRBJ1-4; D gene uncertain. V was cut by 4 bases and J by 0 bases, with 9 bases left in between. CDR1 and CDR2 from the germline V gene are PRHDT and FYEKMQ (reference sequence). The CDR3 consists of 15 residues. This CDR3 is CASSSRRATNEKLFF. The CDR3 nucleotides are TGTGCCAGCAGCTCTCGGAGAGCAACTAATGAAAAACTGTTTTTT.

This sequence joins TRBV7-2 and TRBJ2-3, with a tentative D call TRBD1 (5 bases). Germline CDR1 reads SGHTA; CDR2 reads FQGNSA. The CDR3 is made up of 11 amino acids. Deletions cut 8 bases from V and 14 bases from J, with 17 bases between. In nucleotides, the CDR3 is TGTGCCAGCCGAGACGGAAGGGGTGGGTATTTT. Amino acid sequence: CASRDGRGGYF.

This sequence joins TRBV5-1 and TRBJ1-3, with D hard to call. Germline values: CDR1 SGHRS, CDR2 YFSETQ. The ends were cut back, 0 bases at V and 3 bases at J, with 13 bases in the middle. The CDR3 loop spans 16 amino acids. The CDR3 region has the DNA TGCGCCAGCAGCTTGGCAGGCACAACCTTTGGAAACACCATATATTTT. Its translation is CASSLAGTTFGNTIYF.

The rearrangement uses TRBV7-9 and TRBJ2-7, with D tentatively TRBD1 (6 bases). Looked up from germline, CDR1 is SEHNR and CDR2 is FQNEAQ (reference sequence). The CDR3 spans 14 residues. Between the trimmed V and J ends, which lost 3 bases and 1 base, there was a span of 10 bases. The CDR3 loop reads CASSLTDSSYEQYF. The CDR3 nucleotides read TGTGCCAGCAGCTTGACGGACAGTTCCTACGAGCAGTACTTC.